This T cell receptor beta chain comes out of a study of cytomegalovirus exposure and HLA in healthy donors. Study outcomes and limitations: Prior analysis indicated that the majority of TCR beta V segments exhibited productivity approximately 87% or approximately 30% of the time. Researchers reported in a later analysis that common viral pathogens appeared linked to several top clusters.

The PCR contained 60 Vbeta and 13 Jbeta primers. Per the original methods: Approximately 11 million of tens of millions of unique TCR beta chains were shared, per a later count. Generated by immunoSEQ multiplex PCR, the TCRdb table keeps only in-frame clones and is missing some. V and J calls and clone size are as listed in that table; D and trimming were resolved from the DNA. The data hold more than 95,000 clones, with roughly 78% observed a single time. This clone was counted only a few times. Its specificity is unknown. Specimen: PBMCs. The sequence was obtained from a woman in her thirties or forties in good health and CMV-seronegative.

CDR3 sequence reads: CASSQGMRSNQPQHF. DNA for the CDR3: TGCGCCAGCAGCCAAGGAATGCGGAGCAATCAGCCCCAGCATTTT. The chain joins TRBV4-1 to TRBJ1-5; no reliable D call. Germline lookup yields CDR1 MGHRA and CDR2 YSYEKL. The CDR3 contains 15 residues. V shed 1 base and J shed 1 base, with 8 bases lying between them.